These 32 T cell receptor beta chains were all obtained from the same sample, sequenced in a study of tumor-infiltrating lymphocytes in oesophageal squamous cell carcinoma. One entry per CDR3 protein results from TCRdb running MiXCR on the PCR reads. The top ten clones hold approximately 30% of a sample with 9,500 to 13,000 distinct CDR3 sequences, about 55% of them seen once. Sequencing was done on a sample of esophageal tumor tissue. These TCRs come from a male donor with esophageal squamous cell carcinoma.

This chain's CDR3 is CASSGKDGRGNSPLHF. The CDR3 DNA follows: TGTGCCAGCAGCGGAAAGGACGGCCGGGGCAATTCACCCCTCCACTTT. This chain connects TRBV7-2 to TRBJ1-1; maybe TRBD1 (5 bases). The J call is uncertain, as TRBJ1-6 better fits the DNA end. CDR3 length: 16 residues. The V gene's germline CDR1 is SGHTA and CDR2 FQGNSA.

V is TRBV6-5 and J is TRBJ1-2; possible D gene TRBD1, 6 bases. Between the trimmed V and J ends, which lost 4 bases and 7 bases, there was a span of 19 bases. CDR3 size: 15 residues. Germline V gene sequence: CDR1 MNHEY, CDR2 SVGAGI. The CDR3, as DNA: TGTGCCAGCAGTTCGACCGACAGGTTTCTCCTTGGCTACACCTTC. Encoded protein: CASSSTDRFLLGYTF.

This chain connects TRBV7-4 to TRBJ1-1; D may be TRBD1 (6 bases). Germline assignment: CDR1 SGHVT and CDR2 SQSDAQ. This CDR3 is built from 13 residues. V lost 1 base to trimming and J lost 10 bases, with 13 bases between them. The CDR3, as DNA: TGTGCCAGCAGCTTAGGGGGGGGGACAAGAGCTTTCTTT. This encodes CASSLGGGTRAFF.

This clonotype has a count of ten or more. The gene calls are TRBV7-2 and TRBJ2-3; the match to TRBD2 covers 11 bases. The CDR3 spans 15 residues. V lost 6 bases to trimming and J lost 0 bases; unmatched junction nucleotides: 2. Germline V gives CDR1 SGHTA, CDR2 FQGNSA. Written as DNA, the CDR3 is TGTGCCAGCAGGCGGACTAGCGGGAGCACAGATACGCAGTATTTT. Translation: CASRRTSGSTDTQYF. Full variable domain (missing parts from reference TRBV7-2 and TRBJ2-3): GAGVSQSPSNKVTEKGKDVELRCDPISGHTALYWYRQSLGQGLEFLIYFQGNSAPDKSGLPSDRFSAERTGGSVSTLTIQRTQQEDSAVYLCASRRTSGSTDTQYFGPGTRLTVL.

The chain employs TRBV7-6 and TRBJ1-2, with TRBD1 matching 9 bases. The V segment lost 5 bases and the J segment 6 bases; nucleotides outside the gene matches: 7. The CDR3 is 14 amino acids. Germline V gene sequence: CDR1 SGHVS, CDR2 FNYEAQ. The chain's CDR3 is CASSPRTGVDGYTF. The CDR3 region has the DNA TGTGCCAGCAGCCCCAGGACAGGGGTTGATGGCTACACCTTC.

This clonotype is termed medium-sized. V and J are TRBV24-1 and TRBJ2-3; D remains ambiguous. The CDR3 is 13 residues long. The V and J ends lost 0 bases and 5 bases respectively, with 5 bases between them. Germline CDR1 is KGHDR and CDR2 is SFDVKD. CDR3 protein: CATSDLMVDTQYF. CDR3 nucleotides: TGTGCCACCAGTGATTTGATGGTAGATACGCAGTATTTT.

This clonotype appeared a few times. The CDR3 DNA sequence: TGTGCCAGCAGGTCTAGATTTTCTCCCTACGAGCAGTACTTC. Amino acid sequence: CASRSRFSPYEQYF. This sequence joins TRBV11-3 and TRBJ2-5; no clear D gene. The better agreement between TRBJ2-7 and the DNA end casts doubt on the J call. This CDR3 has 14 amino acids. Germline CDR1 and CDR2: SGHNT and YENEEA.

The sample holds a few counts of this clonotype. Because it lacks the conserved phenylalanine or tryptophan at the end, this CDR3 is likely a read error. It is unclear where the CDR3 begins or ends on the DNA, so no DNA is shown, and the CDR3 is as TCRdb lists it. The V gene is TRBV6-6, the J gene TRBJ1-1. The CDR3 has 20 amino acids, counting both end residues. Germline assignment: CDR1 MNHNY and CDR2 SVGAGI (reference sequence). The CDR3 spells CASISGGLWVRFTMSSSSGQ.

This clonotype was picked up a small number of times. A single base separates this from a much larger clone, so it may be a read error. This chain connects TRBV5-1 to TRBJ2-1, with a tentative D call TRBD2 (6 bases). The DNA end lines up better with TRBJ2-7; the J call may be wrong. This CDR3 has 15 residues. Per the germline V gene, CDR1 is SGHRS and CDR2 is YFSETQ. CDR3 DNA sequence: TGCGCCAGCAGCATGACGAGGGACTCCTACAATGAGCAGTACTTC. Translated, it gives CASSMTRDSYNEQYF.

This clonotype was seen just once. V usage is TRBV6-1 and J usage is TRBJ2-1; 8 positions match TRBD1. The DNA end lines up better with TRBJ2-7; the J call may be wrong. The germline V gene has CDR1 MNHNS and CDR2 SASEGT. This CDR3 comprises 16 residues. CDR3 nucleotide sequence: TGTGCCAGCAGTGAAGCGATAACAGGGGGGACAGATACGCAGTACTTC. This translates into CASSEAITGGTDTQYF.

The CDR3 protein is CASGQGVSNYEQYF. DNA of the CDR3: TGTGCCAGCGGACAGGGAGTGAGTAACTACGAGCAGTACTTC. The V gene is TRBV9, the J gene TRBJ2-1; 8 bases are shared with TRBD1. The better agreement between TRBJ2-7 and the DNA end casts doubt on the J call. There are 14 residues in the CDR3. Germline assignment: CDR1 SGDLS and CDR2 YYNGEE.

This clonotype was recorded many times. The chain recombines TRBV28 with TRBJ2-1; 7 bases align to TRBD2. With 6 bases clipped from V and 7 bases from J, the junction kept 12 bases outside the gene matches. The CDR3 totals 15 residues. The germline V gene has CDR1 MDHEN and CDR2 SYDVKM. CDR3 DNA sequence: TGTGCCAGCAGAAAACTCGGTGGCGGGGGTAATGAGCAGTTCTTC. Protein product: CASRKLGGGGNEQFF.

This sequence joins TRBV7-3 and TRBJ2-3; D tentatively fits TRBD1 or TRBD2 (5 bases each). The CDR3 runs 14 residues. The V gene's germline CDR1 is SGHTA and CDR2 FQGTGA. The ends were cut back, 5 bases at V and 3 bases at J, with 12 bases in the middle. DNA for the CDR3: TGTGCCAGCAGCGCAGGATGGGGGACAGATACGCAGTATTTT. Its translation: CASSAGWGTDTQYF. Full variable domain (missing parts from reference TRBV7-3 and TRBJ2-3): GAGVSQTPSNKVTEKGKYVELRCDPISGHTALYWYRQSLGQGPEFLIYFQGTGAADDSGLPNDRFFAVRPEGSVSTLKIQRTERGDSAVYLCASSAGWGTDTQYFGPGTRLTVL.

V and J are TRBV7-2 and TRBJ1-5; D might be TRBD1 (5 bases). The V end was cut by 3 bases, the J end by 6 bases, with 12 bases between. The CDR3 is 14 amino acids. Looked up from germline, CDR1 is SGHTA and CDR2 is FQGNSA. The CDR3 sequence is CASSLGPGRQPQHF. CDR3 nucleotide sequence: TGTGCCAGCAGCTTGGGGCCGGGGCGTCAGCCCCAGCATTTT.

This clonotype was recorded at least ten times. This rearrangement joins TRBV29-1 to TRBJ2-7, with unresolved D. CDR3 size: 11 residues. Germline V gives CDR1 SQVTM, CDR2 ANQGSEA. V lost 5 bases, J lost 2 bases, and 7 bases lay in between. In DNA, the CDR3 is TGCAGCGTTCGGAAACCCTACGAGCAGTACTTC. It yields the protein CSVRKPYEQYF.

As regards this clonotype: Given the absence of the conserved phenylalanine or tryptophan at the CDR3 end, a read error is likely. The DNA is left out, because the CDR3 cannot be placed on it with certainty; the CDR3 is given as TCRdb lists it. The chain has TRBV28 and TRBJ2-5; TRBD1, the table's D call, lacks a check against the DNA. Germline V CDR1 and CDR2: MDHEN, SYDVKM. The CDR3 contains 21 residues when both ends are counted. The CDR3 loop reads CASSFPRALSSGGYNEQFFGS.

CDR3: CASSLGREGLNTQYF. Here the CDR3 DNA reads TGTGCCAGCAGCTTAGGACGGGAGGGCCTAAATACGCAGTATTTT. The chain couples TRBV7-2 to TRBJ2-3; the match to TRBD2 covers 8 bases. V was pared by 1 base and J by 7 bases, with 7 bases of the junction left unmatched. The length of the CDR3 is 15 residues. Germline V gene sequence: CDR1 SGHTA, CDR2 FQGNSA.

The chain uses TRBV7-6 and TRBJ1-4; D might be TRBD1 (6 bases). The CDR3 length is 13 residues. V lost 5 bases, J lost 7 bases, and 11 bases lay in between. Per germline, CDR1 SGHVS and CDR2 FNYEAQ. This chain's CDR3 is CASSPTRGEKLFF. Written as DNA, the CDR3 is TGTGCCAGCAGCCCTACCAGGGGTGAAAAACTGTTTTTT.

This chain connects TRBV12-3 or TRBV12-4 to TRBJ2-7; perhaps D is TRBD1 or TRBD2 (6 bases each). The closer fit of TRBJ2-1 to the DNA end suggests the J call may be wrong. This CDR3 has 14 residues. CDR3 in DNA: TGTGCCAGCAGCCCACAGGGAGGAATCAATGAGCAGTTCTTC. Residues: CASSPQGGINEQFF.

This chain links TRBV7-6 with TRBJ2-5; tentatively, D is TRBD1 or TRBD2 (5 bases each). The better agreement between TRBJ2-7 and the DNA end casts doubt on the J call. This CDR3 has 12 amino acids. Germline-derived CDR1 and CDR2 are SGHVS and FNYEAQ. In nucleotides, the CDR3 is TGTGCCAGCAGCTCCGGGACGGTCGAGCAGTACTTC. Translated: CASSSGTVEQYF.

This clonotype was observed a handful of times. This rearrangement joins TRBV2 to TRBJ1-2, with no clear D. Trimming shortened V by 3 bases and J by 0 bases, and 11 bases separated the two germline ends. Germline V CDR1 and CDR2: SNHLY, FYNNEI. The CDR3 extends over 15 amino acids. The chain's CDR3 is CASSEVGVANYGYTF. The CDR3 bases are TGTGCCAGCAGTGAGGTCGGGGTAGCTAACTATGGCTACACCTTC.

This clonotype has just one count. The CDR3 DNA sequence: TGTGCCAGCAGCTTAAAATCCAGGGGGGGAACTGAAGCTTTCTTT. It translates to CASSLKSRGGTEAFF. The chain links TRBV11-2 to TRBJ1-1; 7 positions match TRBD1. CDR1 SGHAT and CDR2 FQNNGV come from the germline V gene. V dropped 2 bases and J dropped 5; count of bases not matched to a gene: 8. This CDR3 comprises 15 residues.

The rearrangement joins TRBV7-2 to TRBJ1-2; 7 bases match TRBD2. The DNA end lines up better with TRBJ2-1; the J call may be wrong. The germline gives CDR1 SGHTA, CDR2 FQGNSA. This CDR3 is built from 16 residues. In DNA form, the CDR3 reads TGTGCCAGCAGCTTAGCTGGCGGGAGCGGCTACAATGAGCAGTTCTTC. Translation: CASSLAGGSGYNEQFF.

V is TRBV12-3 or TRBV12-4 and J is TRBJ2-4; D call uncertain. The tail of the sequence fits TRBJ2-5 better, so the J call may be wrong. The CDR3 extends over 12 amino acids. CDR3 in DNA: TGTGCCAGCAGTGGACACCAAGAGACCCAGTACTTC. Protein sequence: CASSGHQETQYF.

The sample holds one count of this clonotype. The chain has TRBV6-6 and TRBJ2-5; perhaps TRBD2 as D (6 bases). The end of the DNA aligns better with TRBJ2-3, so the J call may be wrong. CDR1 MNHNY and CDR2 SVGAGI come from the germline V gene (reference sequence). This CDR3 spans 13 amino acids. The CDR3 DNA is TGTGCCAGCAGTTACTTGTCGCGGGGTACGCAGTATTTT. Translation gives CASSYLSRGTQYF.

The chain couples TRBV11-2 to TRBJ2-1, with a tentative D call TRBD2 (7 bases). The J call may not be correct, given that the DNA end is closer to TRBJ2-5. The germline gives CDR1 SGHAT, CDR2 FQNNGV. The CDR3 is made up of 15 amino acids. The CDR3 loop is CASSFNGGGRETQYF. CDR3 DNA: TGTGCCAGCAGCTTTAACGGGGGCGGGAGAGAGACCCAGTACTTC.

This clonotype is medium-sized in the sample. V usage is TRBV11-3 and J usage is TRBJ2-2, with 10 bases that match TRBD2. The J segment lost 4 bases and the V segment lost 5 bases, leaving 7 bases of the junction unmatched. CDR1 and CDR2 (germline): SGHNT, YENEEA. This CDR3 has 16 amino acids. The chain's CDR3 is CASSKLAGAGTGELFF. The CDR3 nucleotides read TGTGCCAGCAGCAAGCTAGCGGGAGCGGGCACCGGGGAGCTGTTTTTT. The variable domain in full, completed from reference TRBV11-3 and TRBJ2-2, reads EAGVVQSPRYKIIEKKQPVAFWCNPISGHNTLYWYLQNLGQGPELLIRYENEEAVDDSQLPKDRFSAERLKGVDSTLKIQPAELGDSAVYLCASSKLAGAGTGELFFGEGSRLTVL.

The J gene is TRBJ2-3, the V gene TRBV11-2, with TRBD2 matching over 11 bases. Trimming took 3 bases from V and 2 from J; bases not matched to a gene: 10. Per germline, CDR1 SGHAT and CDR2 FQNNGV. This CDR3 contains 18 residues. In DNA form, the CDR3 reads TGTGCCAGCAGCTTCACTGTGACTAGCGGGGTAATCACAGATACGCAGTATTTT. This sequence encodes CASSFTVTSGVITDTQYF.

V and J are TRBV7-6 and TRBJ2-5, with 11 positions matching TRBD1. The CDR3 covers 18 residues. V shed 0 bases, J shed 5 bases, and the junction held 11 bases outside the gene matches. Germline-derived CDR1 and CDR2 are SGHVS and FNYEAQ. CDR3 DNA: TGTGCCAGCAGCTTAGCTACGGGACAGGGGGAGTTAGGGGAGACCCAGTACTTC. Its translation is CASSLATGQGELGETQYF.

J is TRBJ2-2 and V is TRBV6-6; 9 bases are shared with TRBD1. The CDR3 runs 16 residues. V was pared by 5 bases and J by 4 bases, with 8 bases of the junction left unmatched. The germline gives CDR1 MNHNY, CDR2 SVGAGI (reference sequence). The CDR3 region has the DNA TGTGCCAGCAGTGTGGCCGGGACAGGGATCACCGGGGAGCTGTTTTTT. Translation gives CASSVAGTGITGELFF.

This clonotype is deemed medium-sized. DNA of the CDR3: TGTGCCAGCAGGGAGGCAAGGGGCGGGGAGCTGTTTTTT. It encodes CASREARGGELFF. V is TRBV12-3 or TRBV12-4 and J is TRBJ2-2, with D perhaps being TRBD1 or TRBD2 (5 bases each). There are 13 residues in the CDR3. Trimming pared 6 bases from V and 7 bases from J, leaving 12 bases between.

The chain carries TRBV7-2 and TRBJ2-5; TRBD2 matches 7 bases. The CDR3 extends over 14 amino acids. Looked up from germline, CDR1 is SGHTA and CDR2 is FQGNSA. The ends lost 5 bases at V and 1 base at J; junction bases unmatched: 4. CDR3 loop: CASSPTSTQETQYF. CDR3 coding DNA: TGTGCCAGCAGCCCGACTAGCACCCAAGAGACCCAGTACTTC.